This T cell receptor beta chain came from a study of blood T cells in healthy people across ages. Study findings and constraints: Donors of long life had a larger count of naive CD4+ cells and greater diversity than aged donors. With age, beta diversity per million T cells declined roughly linearly, significantly by approximately 40.

A second PCR of roughly 7 to 11 cycles used a sample-barcoded 5' primer and a J-beta primer mix. A template-switch adaptor with 12 random nucleotides tagged each cDNA molecule. MiXCR, applied by TCRdb to the 5' RACE reads, yields one record per CDR3 protein. This sample has more than 650,000 distinct CDR3 sequences, with 22% found just once. Per germline, CDR1 SGHRS and CDR2 YFSETQ. V gave up 4 bases and J gave up 4 bases, with 14 bases separating them. The length of the CDR3 is 15 residues. Investigators took around 10 milliliters of peripheral blood from every donor. A note on this clonotype: Its target is not known.

The clonotype originates from a man in his 70s in good health. What was sequenced was blood. This chain uses TRBV5-1 with TRBJ1-4; tentatively, D is TRBD1 (5 bases). The CDR3 loop is CASSPRDRGNEKLFF. The CDR3 DNA reads as TGCGCCAGCAGCCCGCGGGACCGGGGTAATGAAAAACTGTTTTTT.